Sequencing of this T cell receptor (beta chain) was carried out in a study of cytomegalovirus exposure and HLA in healthy donors. Turning to the study itself: T cells numbering around 180 million yielded 117 million unique TCR beta sequences in an earlier analysis. Study results and caveats: A later analysis associated 15,000 or so TCR beta sequences with HLA alleles at a 0.05 false discovery rate. Trimming of TCR beta V- and J-genes showed a link, identified in a later analysis, to a missense DCLRE1C variant. Altogether, 150 to 200 TCR beta chains were recorded as cytomegalovirus-associated.

This CDR3 has 16 amino acids. V was pared by 1 base and J by 7 bases, with 9 bases of the junction left unmatched. Germline V CDR1 and CDR2: SGHKS, YYEKEE (reference sequence). A word on this clone: Its specificity is not known.

The PCR had 60 Vbeta and 13 Jbeta primers. Using immunoSEQ multiplex PCR, the repertoire was profiled, and TCRdb retains in-frame clones only, with some absent. The sample comprises roughly 100,000 clones, under 80% of which are singletons, and about 2% rests with the top ten. The chain uses TRBV5-5 and TRBJ2-2; 8 bases are shared with TRBD1. The receptor comes from a man aged 35-49 years in good health and CMV-seronegative. The sample consisted of PBMCs. CDR3 coding DNA: TGTGCCAGCAGCTTGTTGTCAGGACAGGGCGGCGGGGAGCTGTTTTTT. The encoded protein is CASSLLSGQGGGELFF.